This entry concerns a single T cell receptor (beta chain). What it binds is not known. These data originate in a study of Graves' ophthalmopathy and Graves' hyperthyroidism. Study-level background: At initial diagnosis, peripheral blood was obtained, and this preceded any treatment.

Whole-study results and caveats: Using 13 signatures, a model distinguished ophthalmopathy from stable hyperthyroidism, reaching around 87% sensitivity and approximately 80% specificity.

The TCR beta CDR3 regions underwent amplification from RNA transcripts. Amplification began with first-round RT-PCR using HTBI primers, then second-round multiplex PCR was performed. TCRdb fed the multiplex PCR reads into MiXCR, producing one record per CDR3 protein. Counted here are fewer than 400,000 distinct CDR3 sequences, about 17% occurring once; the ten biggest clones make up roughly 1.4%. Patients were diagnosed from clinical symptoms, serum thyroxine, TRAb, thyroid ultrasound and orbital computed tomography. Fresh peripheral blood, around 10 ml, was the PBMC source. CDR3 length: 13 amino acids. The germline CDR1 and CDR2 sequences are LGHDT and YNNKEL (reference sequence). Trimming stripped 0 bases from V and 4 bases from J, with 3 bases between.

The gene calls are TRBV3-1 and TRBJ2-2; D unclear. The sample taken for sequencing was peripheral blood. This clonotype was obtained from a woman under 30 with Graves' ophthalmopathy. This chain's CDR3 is CASSQDGTGELFF. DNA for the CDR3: TGTGCCAGCAGCCAAGACGGCACCGGGGAGCTGTTTTTT.